The clone carrying this T cell receptor (beta chain) was observed many times. RNA transcripts gave rise to amplified TCR beta CDR3 regions. During a first-round RT-PCR of the TCR CDR3, the HTBI primer set was used. TCRdb redid the calling of the multiplex PCR reads with MiXCR, one entry per CDR3 protein. The sample has 300,000 to 450,000 distinct CDR3 sequences; about 15% are singletons. The sample originates from a study of T cells in Graves' hyperthyroidism and ophthalmopathy. V was clipped by 0 bases and J by 0 bases, with 2 bases between them. The CDR3 is 13 residues long. Sequencing was done on a sample of blood. This chain joins TRBV12-3 or TRBV12-4 and TRBJ1-2, with D uncertain. This TCR was recovered from a woman aged 25 to 45 with Graves' hyperthyroidism. CDR3 nucleotide sequence: TGTGCCAGCAGTTTAGCAGCTAACTATGGCTACACCTTC. Encoded protein: CASSLAANYGYTF.